The source of this T cell receptor (beta chain) is a study of blood T cell repertoires in COVID-19. The CDR3 totals 13 residues. The germline gives CDR1 GTSNPN, CDR2 SVGIG (reference sequence). With 4 bases removed from V and 6 bases from J, the gap between germline ends came to 10 bases. Produced via immunoSEQ multiplex PCR; TCRdb's table is partial and in-frame only. This table holds about 250,000 clones, over 70% found once. This chain uses TRBV30 with TRBJ1-6; D is undetermined. Input material: peripheral blood. The TCR sequence derives from a man between 40 and 49 years old with active or convalescent COVID-19. CDR3 coding DNA: TGTGCCTGGACCCCTTTTTTTAATTCACCCCTCCACTTT. This translates into CAWTPFFNSPLHF.